The present T cell receptor beta chain was sequenced within a study of OX40 agonist ivuxolimab in advanced cancers. Some clones are missing from TCRdb's copy, which holds only in-frame ones; the method was immunoSEQ multiplex PCR. The sample has around 70,000 clones, 84% seen once. The V gene lost 2 bases and the J gene lost 5 bases, with 15 bases spanning the gap. CDR3 size: 15 residues. Per germline, CDR1 SGHTA and CDR2 FQGNSA. The sample here was CD4+ or CD8+ T cells sorted from blood, taken in a trial of the OX40 agonist ivuxolimab. The sequence derives from an adult with an advanced solid tumor such as melanoma, head and neck, liver or kidney cancer. This chain connects TRBV7-2 to TRBJ1-1; D is possibly TRBD1 (5 bases). This CDR3 is CASSLNSGLGTEAFF. For the CDR3, the DNA is TGTGCCAGCAGCTTAAATTCAGGGTTGGGGACTGAAGCTTTCTTT.